This TCR beta chain is drawn from a study of blood T cell repertoires in COVID-19. The wider study: The United States, Italy and Spain were the sources of the acute and convalescent COVID-19 samples. The cDNA or gDNA used as material had been derived from T cells, B-cell-depleted T cells, or PBMCs.

Seattle participants joined during active infection and were tracked over time. As originally analysed: Estimation of nucleated cell counts relied on the amplification of reference gene primers. The assay was immunoSEQ multiplex PCR, and TCRdb's table has in-frame clones only and misses some. For V, J and clone size, that table is used; D and trimming come from the DNA. This table holds roughly 410,000 clones, approximately 91% found once. Note on this clone: This CDR3 is also generated by other DNA sequences in the sample.

The specimen was peripheral blood. This sequence was found in a woman aged 40 to 50 with COVID-19, enrolled during active disease.

CDR3 region: CASRSGGDTGELFF. As DNA, the CDR3 is TGTGCCAGTAGGTCGGGGGGAGACACCGGGGAGCTGTTTTTT. The V and J genes are TRBV19 and TRBJ2-2; 7 bases map to TRBD2. The CDR3 sequence is 14 residues long. The V segment lost 6 bases and the J segment 3 bases; nucleotides outside the gene matches: 4. Germline-derived CDR1 and CDR2 are LNHDA and SQIVND (reference sequence).